Listed below are T cell receptor beta chains from one sample, sequenced in a study of T cell changes during pregnancy in multiple sclerosis. Sequencing was performed with immunoSEQ multiplex PCR; in TCRdb, only in-frame clones are kept and a portion is missing. The sample shows tens of thousands of clones, roughly 94% of them seen only once. The input for sequencing was CD8+ T cells from peripheral blood mononuclear cells, taken after pregnancy. Every receptor here comes from a female donor with multiple sclerosis, enrolled in a pregnancy study. Each CDR3 is given with its conserved first and last residue. The D gene is left open where the match is weak. The size entry is marked missing in some rows and otherwise reads once, few, many or a size class.

abundance: NA; j_gene: TRBJ2-1; v_gene: TRBV5-1; d_gene: TRBD2; CDR3nt: TGCGCCAGCAGCGGCGGGACTAGCGGGAGTTATGAGCAGTTCTTC; CDR3aa: CASSGGTSGSYEQFF
abundance: NA; j_gene: TRBJ1-5; v_gene: TRBV9; d_gene: NA; CDR3nt: TGTGCCAGCAGCGCCGCTCAGGGGAATCAGCCCCAGCATTTT; CDR3aa: CASSAAQGNQPQHF
abundance: NA; j_gene: TRBJ2-1; v_gene: TRBV5-6; d_gene: NA; CDR3nt: TGTGCCAGCAGCCGATGGGGCCACTCCTACAATGAGCAGTTCTTC; CDR3aa: CASSRWGHSYNEQFF
abundance: NA; j_gene: TRBJ2-1; v_gene: TRBV28; d_gene: NA; CDR3nt: TGTGCCAGCAGTTTATACCGTAGCCTGAATGAGCAGTTCTTC; CDR3aa: CASSLYRSLNEQFF
abundance: NA; j_gene: TRBJ1-2; v_gene: TRBV5-4; d_gene: TRBD1; CDR3nt: TGTGCCAGCAGCTTGGGGGGACAGGTTCACTATGGCTACACCTTC; CDR3aa: CASSLGGQVHYGYTF
abundance: NA; j_gene: TRBJ2-2; v_gene: TRBV9; d_gene: NA; CDR3nt: TGTGCCAGCAGCGTAGCTACCTCAGGGACGAACACCGGGGAGCTGTTTTTT; CDR3aa: CASSVATSGTNTGELFF
abundance: NA; j_gene: TRBJ2-1; v_gene: TRBV6-4; d_gene: TRBD1; CDR3nt: TGTGCCAGCAGTGTCGCGACAGGGGCCAATGAGCAGTTCTTC; CDR3aa: CASSVATGANEQFF
abundance: NA; j_gene: TRBJ2-3; v_gene: TRBV27; d_gene: TRBD2; CDR3nt: TGTGCCAGCAGTTTATCGATGGGACTACACACAGATACGCAGTATTTT; CDR3aa: CASSLSMGLHTDTQYF
abundance: NA; j_gene: TRBJ2-7; v_gene: TRBV11-2; d_gene: TRBD2; CDR3nt: TGTGCCAGCAGCTTAGAACTAGCGGGAGGTTCCTACGAGCAGTACTTC; CDR3aa: CASSLELAGGSYEQYF
abundance: NA; j_gene: TRBJ2-7; v_gene: TRBV27; d_gene: TRBD2; CDR3nt: TGTGCCAGCAGTTCCGGGACTAGCTCCTACGAGCAGTACTTC; CDR3aa: CASSSGTSSYEQYF
abundance: once; j_gene: TRBJ2-7; v_gene: TRBV2; d_gene: TRBD2; CDR3nt: TGTGCCAGCCAACTAGCGGGGTCTTCCTACGAGCAGTACTTC; CDR3aa: CASQLAGSSYEQYF
abundance: NA; j_gene: TRBJ2-3; v_gene: TRBV5-6; d_gene: TRBD1; CDR3nt: TGTGCCAGCAGCTTAGGGACAGGATGGGATACGCAGTATTTT; CDR3aa: CASSLGTGWDTQYF